This T cell receptor beta chain was identified in a study of T cell responses to AZD1222 COVID-19 vaccine. Sequencing was performed with immunoSEQ multiplex PCR; in TCRdb, only in-frame clones are kept and a portion is missing. The table records roughly 150,000 clones, about 91% of them present only once. Second doses that came at about 4 or about 12 weeks were put together. Details on this clone: As yet, its antigen is unknown.

General study findings and limits: The donor group comprised mostly white British people and more females; the analysis possibly underestimated clonal diversity.

The V segment lost 4 bases and the J segment 8 bases; nucleotides outside the gene matches: 10. This CDR3 is built from 14 residues. Germline values: CDR1 SGHDT, CDR2 YYEEEE. The sequence was collected from an adult who received the AZD1222 COVID-19 vaccine. Sequencing used peripheral blood, obtained 28 days after the second AZD1222 dose. The J gene is TRBJ2-7, the V gene TRBV5-6, with 9 bases that match TRBD1. CDR3: CASSVPGQGNKQYF. CDR3 nucleotide sequence: TGTGCCAGCAGCGTACCGGGACAGGGTAACAAGCAGTACTTC.